In its sample, the clone carrying this T cell receptor beta chain was seen many times. The V segment lost 3 bases and the J segment 2 bases; nucleotides outside the gene matches: 2. The CDR3 spans 13 residues. Looked up from germline, CDR1 is GTSNPN and CDR2 is SVGIG (reference sequence). Investigators amplified TCR beta CDR3 regions from RNA transcripts. Second-round multiplex PCR followed a first-round RT-PCR using HTBI primers. A single record per CDR3 protein comes from TCRdb applying MiXCR to the multiplex PCR reads. The sample lists 450,000 or so distinct CDR3 sequences, about an eighth seen once, with roughly 10% in the top ten. This entry belongs to a study of Graves' ophthalmopathy and Graves' hyperthyroidism. In donors with ophthalmopathy, activity was moderate-to-severe, with CAS ≥3, NOSPECS ≥4 and duration under 3 months.

The V and J genes are TRBV30 and TRBJ2-7; TRBD1 agrees at 9 bases. The sample comprised blood. The origin of this receptor is a woman aged 25 to 39 with Graves' ophthalmopathy. The CDR3 loop reads CAWRDRGPYEQYF. The CDR3 nucleotides read TGTGCCTGGAGGGACAGGGGTCCCTACGAGCAGTACTTC.